The rows below give T cell receptor beta chains drawn from one sample of a study of blood T cell repertoires in COVID-19. This table comes from immunoSEQ multiplex PCR, and its TCRdb copy is limited to in-frame clones, with some not included. The sample includes about 170,000 clones, roughly 80% of them seen just once. The sample consisted of peripheral blood. These TCRs come from a woman older than 75 with acute or convalescent COVID-19. CDR3s include the opening cysteine and the closing phenylalanine or tryptophan. A D gene is named only where the DNA matches it firmly. Some rows mark clone size as missing; the rest say once, few, many or name a class of expanded clone.

D gene,V gene,clone size,J gene,CDR3 protein,CDR3 DNA
NA,TRBV19,NA,TRBJ2-2,CATSDWDTGELFF,TGTGCCACCAGCGATTGGGACACCGGGGAGCTGTTTTTT
NA,TRBV20-1,NA,TRBJ2-1,CSARRDNEQFF,TGCAGTGCTAGACGGGACAATGAGCAGTTCTTC
NA,TRBV19,NA,TRBJ1-1,CASWRGRTEAFF,TGTGCCAGCTGGAGGGGTCGCACTGAAGCTTTCTTT
NA,TRBV29-1,few,TRBJ1-2,CSVGQFPEGYTF,TGCAGCGTAGGACAGTTCCCTGAGGGCTACACCTTC
NA,TRBV29-1,NA,TRBJ1-4,CSVASSGAEKLFF,TGCAGCGTTGCTTCCAGCGGCGCCGAAAAACTGTTTTTT
TRBD2,TRBV10-3,once,TRBJ2-2,CAISETSGSTSGELFF,TGTGCCATCAGTGAGACTAGCGGGAGTACCTCCGGGGAGCTGTTTTTT
TRBD2,TRBV5-6,NA,TRBJ2-2,CASSRGLATGELFF,TGTGCCAGCAGCAGGGGACTAGCCACCGGGGAGCTGTTTTTT
NA,TRBV6-5,NA,TRBJ2-5,CASSSFLARYQETQYF,TGTGCCAGCAGTTCCTTCCTGGCCAGATACCAAGAGACCCAGTACTTC
TRBD2,TRBV10-3,NA,TRBJ2-1,CAISESPAGGPDEQFF,TGTGCCATCAGTGAGTCGCCGGCGGGAGGGCCCGATGAGCAGTTCTTC
NA,TRBV2,few,TRBJ1-5,CANALGLGQPQHF,TGTGCCAATGCCTTGGGTCTAGGTCAGCCCCAGCATTTT
NA,TRBV25-1,NA,TRBJ2-1,CASREGGRSNEQFF,TGTGCCAGCAGAGAGGGTGGCAGGTCCAATGAGCAGTTCTTC
NA,TRBV6-1,once,TRBJ1-5,CASSELVNQPQHF,TGTGCCAGCAGTGAACTCGTAAATCAGCCCCAGCATTTT
NA,TRBV30,NA,TRBJ2-1,CAWSAIYPTYNEQFF,TGTGCCTGGAGTGCCATCTATCCTACCTACAATGAGCAGTTCTTC
NA,TRBV5-1,NA,TRBJ2-3,CASSLSGASTDTQYF,TGCGCCAGCAGCTTGAGCGGTGCTAGCACAGATACGCAGTATTTT
NA,TRBV19,NA,TRBJ1-2,CASSILGREGYTF,TGTGCCAGTAGTATTCTCGGTAGAGAAGGCTACACCTTC
NA,TRBV4-3,NA,TRBJ2-7,CASSPPAGHSYEQYF,TGCGCCAGCAGCCCCCCCGCAGGACACTCCTACGAGCAGTACTTC
NA,TRBV18,NA,TRBJ2-3,CASSPPADTQYF,TGTGCCAGCTCACCCCCCGCAGATACGCAGTATTTT
TRBD1,TRBV7-8,NA,TRBJ1-2,CASSSTGQAMNYGYTF,TGTGCCAGCAGCTCAACAGGACAGGCGATGAACTATGGCTACACCTTC
NA,TRBV7-2,NA,TRBJ1-2,CASSLGSGFNGYTF,TGTGCCAGCAGCTTAGGGTCCGGTTTTAATGGCTACACCTTC
TRBD1,TRBV5-6,NA,TRBJ2-7,CASSLVGTGNYEQYF,TGTGCCAGCAGCTTGGTCGGGACAGGAAACTACGAGCAGTACTTC
NA,TRBV18,NA,TRBJ2-7,CASSPSGRYEQYF,TGTGCCAGCTCACCGTCCGGGAGATACGAGCAGTACTTC
TRBD1,TRBV7-2,NA,TRBJ2-5,CASSSRTGGRNQETQYF,TGTGCCAGCAGCTCCCGGACAGGGGGTAGGAACCAAGAGACCCAGTACTTC
NA,TRBV6-5,NA,TRBJ1-3,CASSLWAVSGNTIYF,TGTGCCAGCAGTCTTTGGGCCGTCTCTGGAAACACCATATATTTT
NA,TRBV9,NA,TRBJ1-3,CASSVGGASGNTIYF,TGTGCCAGCAGCGTCGGGGGGGCCTCTGGAAACACCATATATTTT
NA,TRBV19,NA,TRBJ1-1,CASRAEGRTTEAFF,TGTGCCAGTAGGGCGGAGGGGCGTACCACTGAAGCTTTCTTT
NA,TRBV2,NA,TRBJ1-2,CASSVEMAGMGGYTF,TGTGCCAGCAGTGTTGAGATGGCAGGGATGGGTGGCTACACCTTC
TRBD1,TRBV5-6,NA,TRBJ1-2,CASSLSGGQANYGYTF,TGTGCCAGCAGCTTGTCCGGAGGACAGGCTAACTATGGCTACACCTTC
NA,TRBV27,NA,TRBJ1-6,CASSTYTGLGNSPLHF,TGTGCCAGCAGTACCTACACAGGGTTAGGGAATTCACCCCTCCACTTT
TRBD2,TRBV3-1/TRBV3-2,NA,TRBJ2-3,CASSPYSGGTDTQYF,TGTGCCAGCAGCCCCTATAGCGGGGGCACAGATACGCAGTATTTT
NA,TRBV5-4,NA,TRBJ2-7,CASSLRSARAYEQYF,TGTGCCAGCAGCTTGAGGTCCGCCAGGGCCTACGAGCAGTACTTC
NA,TRBV21-1,once,TRBJ2-4,CASSKVRGQGIVKNIQYF,TGTGCCAGCAGCAAAGTGAGGGGACAGGGCATTGTCAAAAACATTCAGTACTTC
NA,TRBV6-5,NA,TRBJ2-3,CASRTLYRVDTQYF,TGTGCCAGCAGGACACTCTACAGGGTCGATACGCAGTATTTT